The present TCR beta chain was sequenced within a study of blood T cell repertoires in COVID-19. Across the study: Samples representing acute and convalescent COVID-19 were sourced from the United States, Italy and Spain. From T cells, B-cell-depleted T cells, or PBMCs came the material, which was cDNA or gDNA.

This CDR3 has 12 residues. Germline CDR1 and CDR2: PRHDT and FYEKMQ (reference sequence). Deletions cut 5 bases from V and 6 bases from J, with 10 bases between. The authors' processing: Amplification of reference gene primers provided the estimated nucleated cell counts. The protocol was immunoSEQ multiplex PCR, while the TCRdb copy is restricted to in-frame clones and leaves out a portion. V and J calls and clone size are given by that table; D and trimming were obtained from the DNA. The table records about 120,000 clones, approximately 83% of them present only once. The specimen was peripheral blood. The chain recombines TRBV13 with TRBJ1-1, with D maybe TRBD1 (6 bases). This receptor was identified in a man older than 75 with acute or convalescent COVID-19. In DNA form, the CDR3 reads TGTGCCAGCAGCGCGACAGGCGCTGAAGCTTTCTTT. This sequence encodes CASSATGAEAFF. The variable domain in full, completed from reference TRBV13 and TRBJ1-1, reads AAGVIQSPRHLIKEKRETATLKCYPIPRHDTVYWYQQGPGQDPQFLISFYEKMQSDKGSIPDRFSAQQFSDYHSELNMSSLELGDSALYFCASSATGAEAFFGQGTRLTVV.